This is a list of T cell receptor beta chains from one sample in a study of metastatic and nonmetastatic thyroid tumors. TCRdb re-clonotyped the PCR reads via MiXCR. Among roughly 10,000 clones listed, less than 25% were seen once. Sequencing was performed on adjacent normal tissue. Receptors originate from a female donor with papillary thyroid cancer or a benign thyroid nodule (not recorded which). Some clones in this sample may be carry-over from other donors' samples. The CDR3 runs from the conserved cysteine through the conserved F or W. Fields, in order: CDR3 DNA, CDR3 protein, D gene, CDR3 length, J gene, clone size, V gene. A D gene is named only where the DNA matches it firmly. Expanded clones get a size class; other rows say once, few or many, or leave the size out.

CDR3nt: TGTGCCAGCAGTTCTACAGGGGTTGGTGTGAACACTGAAGCTTTCTTT; CDR3aa: CASSSTGVGVNTEAFF; d_gene: TRBD1; len: 16; j_gene: TRBJ1-1; abundance: medium-sized; v_gene: TRBV6-1
CDR3nt: TGTGCCAGCAGCTTCGGTCCTAGCGGGGGTGGGGCCCAGTACTTC; CDR3aa: CASSFGPSGGGAQYF; d_gene: TRBD2; len: 15; j_gene: TRBJ2-5; abundance: .; v_gene: TRBV7-2
CDR3nt: TGTGCCAGCAGTTCTCGTCCGGGACAAGGCTTCTCCTACGAGCAGTACTTC; CDR3aa: CASSSRPGQGFSYEQYF; d_gene: .; len: 17; j_gene: TRBJ2-7; abundance: medium-sized; v_gene: TRBV27
CDR3nt: TGTGCCAGCTATGGCGGCTACTATAGCAATCAGCCCCAGCATTTT; CDR3aa: CASYGGYYSNQPQHF; d_gene: .; len: 15; j_gene: TRBJ1-5; abundance: medium-sized; v_gene: TRBV6-2/TRBV6-3
CDR3nt: TGTGCCAGCGCCTGGGGGGCCAACAGGAGAGGTACGCAGTATTTT; CDR3aa: CASAWGANRRGTQYF; d_gene: .; len: 15; j_gene: TRBJ2-3; abundance: many; v_gene: TRBV6-1
CDR3nt: TGCAGCGTTGAAGATTCGGGGGCTGAAGCTTTCTTT; CDR3aa: CSVEDSGAEAFF; d_gene: .; len: 12; j_gene: TRBJ1-1; abundance: many; v_gene: TRBV29-1
CDR3nt: TGCAGTGCCCATGGACTAGGCAATGAGCAGTTCTTC; CDR3aa: CSAHGLGNEQFF; d_gene: TRBD2; len: 12; j_gene: TRBJ2-1; abundance: .; v_gene: TRBV20-1
CDR3nt: TGTGCCAGCAGTGAAGGAGGGAGAGACTACGAGCAGTACTTC; CDR3aa: CASSEGGRDYEQYF; d_gene: .; len: 14; j_gene: TRBJ2-7; abundance: .; v_gene: TRBV6-1
CDR3nt: TGTGCCAGCAGTGGACAGGAAAACAACACCGGGGAGCTGTTTTTT; CDR3aa: CASSGQENNTGELFF; d_gene: .; len: 15; j_gene: TRBJ2-2; abundance: .; v_gene: TRBV2
CDR3nt: TGTGCCAGCAATGACAGGGGCCTGGGGAAGCCCCAGCATTTT; CDR3aa: CASNDRGLGKPQHF; d_gene: TRBD1; len: 14; j_gene: TRBJ1-5; abundance: many; v_gene: TRBV2
CDR3nt: TGTGCCAGCAGTGCCCGCCCAACTAGCGGACTCACAGATACGCAGTATTTT; CDR3aa: CASSARPTSGLTDTQYF; d_gene: TRBD2; len: 17; j_gene: TRBJ2-3; abundance: medium-sized; v_gene: TRBV6-1
CDR3nt: TGTGCCAGCAGCCCGGAGACAGGGGGGCACGAGCAGTACTTC; CDR3aa: CASSPETGGHEQYF; d_gene: TRBD1; len: 14; j_gene: TRBJ2-7; abundance: many; v_gene: TRBV9
CDR3nt: TGTGCCAGCAGCTCGCGGACAGGGGGCGGGCCTGAAGCTTTCTTT; CDR3aa: CASSSRTGGGPEAFF; d_gene: TRBD1; len: 15; j_gene: TRBJ1-1; abundance: many; v_gene: TRBV9
CDR3nt: TGTGCCAGCAGTTCGTCTAGCGGGAGAGGGAATACGCAGTATTTT; CDR3aa: CASSSSSGRGNTQYF; d_gene: TRBD2; len: 15; j_gene: TRBJ2-3; abundance: .; v_gene: TRBV6-5
CDR3nt: TGTGCCAGCAGCCCCCCCTGGGGAGTGCAGTACTTC; CDR3aa: CASSPPWGVQYF; d_gene: .; len: 12; j_gene: TRBJ2-7; abundance: .; v_gene: TRBV7-9
CDR3nt: TGTGCCCGCCCCCCCCCGACTAGCCATCAAGAGACCCAGTACTTC; CDR3aa: CARPPPTSHQETQYF; d_gene: TRBD2; len: 15; j_gene: TRBJ2-5; abundance: many; v_gene: TRBV30
CDR3nt: TGTGCCACCAGTAGTGCCCAAGGAAGTGAAAAACTGTTTTTT; CDR3aa: CATSSAQGSEKLFF; d_gene: .; len: 14; j_gene: TRBJ1-4; abundance: few; v_gene: TRBV24-1
CDR3nt: TGTGCCAGCAGTGTGCAGGGGGCAGTGTACAATGAGCAGTTCTTC; CDR3aa: CASSVQGAVYNEQFF; d_gene: TRBD1; len: 15; j_gene: TRBJ2-1; abundance: medium-sized; v_gene: TRBV2
CDR3nt: TGTGCCAGCAGCCCGCAGGGGGATCAAAGGTTCTTC; CDR3aa: CASSPQGDQRFF; d_gene: TRBD1; len: 12; j_gene: TRBJ2-1; abundance: .; v_gene: TRBV7-9
CDR3nt: TGTGCCAGCAGGGAGAGAGTGAACACTGAAGCTTTCTTT; CDR3aa: CASRERVNTEAFF; d_gene: .; len: 13; j_gene: TRBJ1-1; abundance: many; v_gene: TRBV4-2
CDR3nt: TGTGCCAGTAGTATTATACGGACAGGGGGTGGCACTGAAGCTTTCTTT; CDR3aa: CASSIIRTGGGTEAFF; d_gene: TRBD1; len: 16; j_gene: TRBJ1-1; abundance: medium-sized; v_gene: TRBV19
CDR3nt: TGTGCCAGCGGAACTAGCGGGAGCAACAATGAGCAGTTCTTC; CDR3aa: CASGTSGSNNEQFF; d_gene: TRBD2; len: 14; j_gene: TRBJ2-1; abundance: .; v_gene: TRBV2
CDR3nt: TGTGCCGGCCAGGGAGGACTAGCGGGAGGGAAAAACCAAGAGACCCAGTACTTC; CDR3aa: CAGQGGLAGGKNQETQYF; d_gene: TRBD2; len: 18; j_gene: TRBJ2-5; abundance: many; v_gene: TRBV2
CDR3nt: TGCAGTGCTAGAGATTTACAGGACACGCTCCAAGAGACCCAGTACTTC; CDR3aa: CSARDLQDTLQETQYF; d_gene: .; len: 16; j_gene: TRBJ2-5; abundance: medium-sized; v_gene: TRBV20-1
CDR3nt: TGTGCCACCAGCAGAGATATTTCCGAGACCCAGTACTTC; CDR3aa: CATSRDISETQYF; d_gene: .; len: 13; j_gene: TRBJ2-5; abundance: many; v_gene: TRBV15
CDR3nt: TGTGCCAGCTCACCACCCGGGCCGACCAGGAAAATGAACACTGAAGCTTTCTTT; CDR3aa: CASSPPGPTRKMNTEAFF; d_gene: .; len: 18; j_gene: TRBJ1-1; abundance: many; v_gene: TRBV18
CDR3nt: TGCAGTGCCCCGCCGGACAGGGGATTTTCAGATACGCAGTATTTT; CDR3aa: CSAPPDRGFSDTQYF; d_gene: TRBD1; len: 15; j_gene: TRBJ2-3; abundance: many; v_gene: TRBV20-1
CDR3nt: TGTGCCAGCAGCTTCGGGGGTGGGACTGAAGCTTTCTTT; CDR3aa: CASSFGGGTEAFF; d_gene: .; len: 13; j_gene: TRBJ1-1; abundance: many; v_gene: TRBV11-2
CDR3nt: TGTGCCAGCAGCCGACAGGGGGCCTACGAGCAGTACTTC; CDR3aa: CASSRQGAYEQYF; d_gene: TRBD1; len: 13; j_gene: TRBJ2-7; abundance: few; v_gene: TRBV12-3/TRBV12-4
CDR3nt: TGTGCCAGCAGCCCCAGGCAACCGGCAGATACGCAGTATTTT; CDR3aa: CASSPRQPADTQYF; d_gene: .; len: 14; j_gene: TRBJ2-3; abundance: many; v_gene: TRBV3-1
CDR3nt: TGTGCCAGCAGCCTGGGGTTTGGAAACATTCAGTACTTC; CDR3aa: CASSLGFGNIQYF; d_gene: .; len: 13; j_gene: TRBJ2-4; abundance: many; v_gene: TRBV7-2
CDR3nt: TGTGCCAGCAGCGAAGTTGAGGGAGCTGATCAGCCCCAGCATTTT; CDR3aa: CASSEVEGADQPQHF; d_gene: .; len: 15; j_gene: TRBJ1-5; abundance: many; v_gene: TRBV11-2
CDR3nt: TGTGCCAGCAGCTTAGGCGGCACGATTGAAAAACTGTTTTTT; CDR3aa: CASSLGGTIEKLFF; d_gene: .; len: 14; j_gene: TRBJ1-4; abundance: many; v_gene: TRBV11-2
CDR3nt: TGCGCCAGCAGGCTACGACTAGCGGGAGCAATCGGGGAGCTGTTTTTT; CDR3aa: CASRLRLAGAIGELFF; d_gene: TRBD2; len: 16; j_gene: TRBJ2-2; abundance: many; v_gene: TRBV5-1
CDR3nt: TGTGCCAGCAGCTTATACCTAGCGGGTTACAATGAGCAGTTCTTC; CDR3aa: CASSLYLAGYNEQFF; d_gene: TRBD2; len: 15; j_gene: TRBJ2-1; abundance: many; v_gene: TRBV11-1
CDR3nt: TGTGCCAGCATCGAGATGGGGACAGTGAACACTGAAGCTTTCTTT; CDR3aa: CASIEMGTVNTEAFF; d_gene: TRBD1; len: 15; j_gene: TRBJ1-1; abundance: few; v_gene: TRBV6-9
CDR3nt: TGTGCCAGCAGGGATGAACAGGGAGCCTACGAGACCCAGTACTTC; CDR3aa: CASRDEQGAYETQYF; d_gene: .; len: 15; j_gene: TRBJ2-5; abundance: many; v_gene: TRBV28
CDR3nt: TGTGCCAGCAGCTTTTACCAGACTAGCGGGACCTACGAGCAGTACTTC; CDR3aa: CASSFYQTSGTYEQYF; d_gene: TRBD2; len: 16; j_gene: TRBJ2-7; abundance: .; v_gene: TRBV11-2
CDR3nt: TGTGCCAGTAGTAGTCGTCGGGTTGGATCCTACAATGAGCAGTTCTTC; CDR3aa: CASSSRRVGSYNEQFF; d_gene: .; len: 16; j_gene: TRBJ2-1; abundance: many; v_gene: TRBV19
CDR3nt: TGTGCCAGCAGTTACTCTACCATTGGGAGTCCCTACGAGCAGTACTTC; CDR3aa: CASSYSTIGSPYEQYF; d_gene: .; len: 16; j_gene: TRBJ2-7; abundance: few; v_gene: TRBV6-5
CDR3nt: TGTGCCAGCAGTGTGGGATCGAAACCTCCCTATGGCTACACCTTC; CDR3aa: CASSVGSKPPYGYTF; d_gene: .; len: 15; j_gene: TRBJ1-2; abundance: .; v_gene: TRBV6-1
CDR3nt: TGTGCCAGCAGCGGGACTAGCGGGAGAGAGACCCAGTACTTC; CDR3aa: CASSGTSGRETQYF; d_gene: TRBD2; len: 14; j_gene: TRBJ2-5; abundance: many; v_gene: TRBV27